This passage covers 29 T cell receptor beta chains from one sample sequenced in a study of human CD8 memory T cell subsets. UMI-labeled 5' RACE was the method by which TCR beta libraries were made. Using the 5' RACE reads, TCRdb records one entry per CDR3 protein without DNA. This repertoire comprises around 10,000 distinct CDR3 sequences; its ten largest clones make up approximately 15%. Material for sequencing was CD8+ stem-like memory T cells (TSCM and TCM) sorted from PBMCs. Subset defined: stem-like memory CD8 T cells (TSTEM), CCR7+ PD-1- TIGIT-. The receptors shown here come from a human donor in good health.

The rearrangement links TRBV19 to TRBJ2-5; TCRdb calls TRBD1, which cannot be checked without DNA. The CDR3 has 15 residues. CDR1 and CDR2 from the germline V gene are LNHDA and SQIVND (reference sequence). CDR3 amino acids: CASSIRQTYQETQYF.

The J gene is TRBJ1-5, the V gene TRBV20-1; TCRdb picks TRBD1, but there is no DNA to check that call. Per germline, CDR1 DFQATT and CDR2 SNEGSKA (reference sequence). There are 16 residues in the CDR3. The CDR3 spells CSARRDRDVSNQPQHF.

This chain uses TRBV7-9 with TRBJ1-2; the D call from TCRdb, TRBD1, cannot be confirmed without DNA. This CDR3 region has 12 residues. CDR1 and CDR2 (germline): SEHNR, FQNEAQ (reference sequence). The CDR3 region is CASRSGEPGYTF.

This sequence joins TRBV5-1 and TRBJ2-1; the D gene TCRdb calls, TRBD2, cannot be checked with no DNA. Germline CDR1 and CDR2: SGHRS and YFSETQ. This CDR3 has 17 residues. CDR3 sequence: CASTDSGSGRNYNEQFF.

The chain employs TRBV7-9 and TRBJ2-7; TCRdb's D gene call, TRBD2, goes unchecked for lack of DNA. CDR3 length equals 14 residues. Germline V gene lookup returns CDR1 SEHNR and CDR2 FQNEAQ (reference sequence). The CDR3 sequence: CASSLAPPSYEQYF.

The chain links TRBV24-1 to TRBJ1-2. The length of the CDR3 is 13 residues. CDR1 and CDR2 from the germline V gene are KGHDR and SFDVKD. CDR3 loop: CATSGKAYYGYTF.

The chain has TRBV7-9 and TRBJ1-2. Germline assignment: CDR1 SEHNR and CDR2 FQNEAQ (reference sequence). CDR3 size: 13 residues. The CDR3 here is CASTPISLHGYTF.

V gene TRBV5-1 combines with J gene TRBJ2-7; the TRBD2 assignment by TCRdb is unverifiable without DNA. Per the germline V gene, CDR1 is SGHRS and CDR2 is YFSETQ. This CDR3 region has 15 residues. CDR3 amino acids: CASSFGREYNYEQYF.

The J gene is TRBJ1-2, the V gene TRBV7-9; without DNA, the TCRdb call of TRBD1 cannot be checked. The CDR3 has 16 amino acids. Germline loops: CDR1 SEHNR, CDR2 FQNEAQ (reference sequence). The CDR3: CASSLSTGTGDYGYTF.

The V and J genes are TRBV3-1 and TRBJ2-5; TCRdb's D call, TRBD2, is unchecked because there is no DNA. Per germline, CDR1 LGHDT and CDR2 YNNKEL (reference sequence). The CDR3 is 15 residues long. This CDR3 reads CASSQDLTSGLTQYF.

The chain links TRBV5-5 to TRBJ2-7. The CDR3 is 14 amino acids. The V gene's germline CDR1 is SGHKS and CDR2 YYEKEE (reference sequence). This chain's CDR3 is CASSIGLTAYEQYF.

CDR3 protein: CASSPTSGRGNNEQFF. This chain connects TRBV27 to TRBJ2-1; with no DNA, the TCRdb D assignment of TRBD2 cannot be verified. Germline values: CDR1 MNHEY, CDR2 SMNVEV (reference sequence). CDR3 size: 16 residues.

The chain links TRBV2 to TRBJ1-5. The CDR3 contains 13 residues. In germline, CDR1 is SNHLY, CDR2 FYNNEI. CDR3 sequence reads: CASRGPGNQPQHF.

The V and J genes are TRBV27 and TRBJ2-2. This CDR3 spans 13 amino acids. The germline gives CDR1 MNHEY, CDR2 SMNVEV (reference sequence). CDR3 loop: CASSSANTGELFF.

The chain links TRBV9 to TRBJ1-5; TCRdb picks TRBD1, but there is no DNA to check that call. CDR1 is SGDLS and CDR2 is YYNGEE in the germline V gene. This CDR3 is built from 18 residues. CDR3 region: CASSVGASGGQSNQPQHF.

The chain combines TRBV12-3 or TRBV12-4 with TRBJ2-1; no DNA is available, so the TRBD1 call from TCRdb remains unchecked. The CDR3 loop spans 13 amino acids. CDR3 amino acids: CASSPRQVTEQFF.

The chain employs TRBV20-1 and TRBJ2-7; the D gene TCRdb calls, TRBD1, cannot be checked with no DNA. Germline V gives CDR1 DFQATT, CDR2 SNEGSKA (reference sequence). The CDR3 totals 13 residues. CDR3 in amino acids: CSARAGTPYEQYF.

This chain connects TRBV29-1 to TRBJ2-5; TCRdb indicates TRBD1, and absent DNA this call remains unverified. The CDR3 has 12 residues. The germline V gene encodes CDR1 SQVTM and CDR2 ANQGSEA. CDR3 amino acids: CSVWDGEETQYF.

This chain uses TRBV7-2 with TRBJ2-5; TCRdb picks TRBD2, but there is no DNA to check that call. Per the germline V gene, CDR1 is SGHTA and CDR2 is FQGNSA. The CDR3 extends over 15 amino acids. CDR3 amino acids: CASSSSSGSQETQYF.

This clonotype is labeled large based on frequency. This chain joins TRBV14 and TRBJ2-7; TCRdb returns TRBD1, unconfirmable since there is no DNA. The CDR3 extends over 16 amino acids. Germline CDR1 is SGHDN and CDR2 is FVKESK. CDR3 sequence reads: CASSQEGVKSLYEQYF.

The V call is TRBV2, the J call TRBJ2-4; TCRdb indicates TRBD1, and absent DNA this call remains unverified. The CDR3 has 15 amino acids. Per germline, CDR1 SNHLY and CDR2 FYNNEI. The CDR3 is CASSVGGLYKNIQYF.

The J gene is TRBJ2-5, the V gene TRBV28; the TCRdb call, TRBD1, lacks DNA for checking. CDR1 MDHEN and CDR2 SYDVKM come from the germline V gene. The CDR3 length is 19 residues. CDR3 sequence reads: CASSSTLPGQGSEWETQYF. The variable domain in full, with the rest retrieved from reference TRBV28 and TRBJ2-5, is DVKVTQSSRYLVKRTGEKVFLECVQDMDHENMFWYRQDPGLGLRLIYFSYDVKMKEKGDIPEGYSVSREKKERFSLILESASTNQTSMYLCASSSTLPGQGSEWETQYFGPGTRLLVL.

The rearrangement joins TRBV5-1 to TRBJ2-7; with no DNA, the TCRdb D assignment of TRBD1 cannot be verified. CDR1 is SGHRS, CDR2 YFSETQ, per germline. This CDR3 is built from 15 residues. Here the CDR3 reads CASSLGDTSSYEQYF.

The chain uses TRBV11-2 and TRBJ1-1. Germline values: CDR1 SGHAT, CDR2 FQNNGV. This CDR3 is built from 12 residues. CDR3 residues: CASSFENTEAFF.

The chain couples TRBV10-3 to TRBJ2-7; the TRBD1 assignment by TCRdb is unverifiable without DNA. The CDR3 is 15 amino acids. Germline V lookup: CDR1 ENHRY, CDR2 SYGVKD. CDR3 in amino acids: CAISDLNRDTYEQYF.

V gene TRBV11-2 combines with J gene TRBJ1-1; the TCRdb D gene call, TRBD1, has no DNA to confirm it. Germline lookup yields CDR1 SGHAT and CDR2 FQNNGV. CDR3 length equals 16 residues. CDR3 region: CASSLLPGLGQSEAFF.

The chain combines TRBV20-1 with TRBJ2-5; TCRdb's D call, TRBD2, is unchecked because there is no DNA. The CDR3 sequence is 16 residues long. Per the germline V gene, CDR1 is DFQATT and CDR2 is SNEGSKA (reference sequence). The CDR3: CSASPIVPSGQETQYF.

This clonotype is identified as medium-sized from frequency. The V call is TRBV29-1, the J call TRBJ2-2; the TRBD1 assignment by TCRdb is unverifiable without DNA. The CDR3 sequence is 14 residues long. CDR1 SQVTM and CDR2 ANQGSEA come from the germline V gene. This chain's CDR3 is CSVARTVNTGELFF.

The chain is built from TRBV12-3 or TRBV12-4 and TRBJ1-2; TCRdb proposes TRBD1, but this gene call is untestable without DNA. The CDR3 totals 14 residues. CDR3 loop: CASTDLSPVDGYTF.